Sequencing of this T cell receptor (beta chain) was carried out in a study of blood T cell repertoires in COVID-19. Study-level information: Samples taken during acute and convalescent COVID-19 were collected in the United States, Italy and Spain. PBMCs, B-cell-depleted T cells, or T cells provided the cDNA or gDNA that made up the material.

Authors' processing steps: Reference gene primer amplification gave estimated nucleated cell counts. Data came from immunoSEQ multiplex PCR; TCRdb stores just in-frame clones and leaves some out. V, J and clone size derive from that table, while D and trimming were established from the DNA sequence. The table lists about 230,000 clones, more than 65% of them singletons, with about 2.1% in the top ten. The CDR3 is made up of 11 amino acids. Trimming removed 3 bases at V and 7 bases at J, with 7 bases between. Germline V gene sequence: CDR1 SGHKS, CDR2 YYEKEE (reference sequence). This rearrangement joins TRBV5-5 to TRBJ1-1, with D unresolved. The sample comprised peripheral blood. This TCR was sampled from a middle-aged man who had recovered from COVID-19. CDR3 DNA: TGTGCCAGCAGCTCGCCACTTGAAGCTTTCTTT. Its protein product is CASSSPLEAFF.